The 4 T cell receptor beta chains reported below all come from one sample, sequenced in a study of blood T cell repertoires in COVID-19. Repertoires were generated with immunoSEQ multiplex PCR, while TCRdb's copy carries only in-frame clones and drops some. The profile shows 300,000 to 350,000 clones, around nine tenths of them singletons. The sequenced sample consisted of PBMCs or T cells enriched from blood (not recorded which). These receptors were taken from a man in his thirties or forties who had recovered from COVID-19.

The rearrangement joins TRBV6-1 to TRBJ2-7, with 7 bases lining up with TRBD1. V lost 2 bases, J lost 4 bases, and 8 bases stayed unmatched. The CDR3 is 15 amino acids. Per the germline V gene, CDR1 is MNHNS and CDR2 is SASEGT. The CDR3 region has the DNA TGTGCCAGCAGTGAACTGGACAGGTTGGGTTACGAGCAGTACTTC. Its protein is CASSELDRLGYEQYF.

This clone came up once. This chain links TRBV5-1 with TRBJ1-4; 8 bases align to TRBD1. The germline gives CDR1 SGHRS, CDR2 YFSETQ. With V trimmed by 7 bases and J by 0 bases, 2 bases remained unmatched. The CDR3 totals 14 residues. The CDR3 DNA reads TGCGCCAGCGGACAGGGTGCAACTAATGAAAAACTGTTTTTT. It codes for CASGQGATNEKLFF. Using reference TRBV5-1 and TRBJ1-4 for the parts outside the CDR3, the full variable domain is KAGVTQTPRYLIKTRGQQVTLSCSPISGHRSVSWYQQTPGQGLQFLFEYFSETQRNKGNFPGRFSGRQFSNSRSEMNVSTLELGDSALYLCASGQGATNEKLFFGSGTQLSVL.

The chain joins TRBV5-1 to TRBJ2-3; D may be TRBD1 (6 bases). The V end lost 0 bases, the J end lost 2 bases, and 10 bases lay between the germline ends. Germline assignment: CDR1 SGHRS and CDR2 YFSETQ. The CDR3 is 15 residues long. The CDR3 reads CASSLAWTDTDTQYF. In DNA form, the CDR3 reads TGCGCCAGCAGCTTGGCCTGGACAGACACAGATACGCAGTATTTT.

The V and J genes are TRBV14 and TRBJ2-2; TRBD1 matches 7 bases. V trimming: 6 bases; J trimming: 6 bases; junction bases outside the gene matches: 13. The CDR3 spans 16 residues. Germline V gene lookup returns CDR1 SGHDN and CDR2 FVKESK. The CDR3 DNA sequence: TGTGCCAGCAGAGAACAGGGGTATAAGGTACCCGGGGAGCTGTTTTTT. This gives the protein CASREQGYKVPGELFF.